Below are 28 T cell receptor beta chains sequenced from a single sample in a study of immune reconstitution after stem cell transplant in scleroderma (dated by TCRdb to the late 2010s). Libraries came from RT-PCR. The listed sequencing device is Illumina MiSeq. TCRdb reran the public reads through fastp at Q25 and MiXCR, keeping productive beta chains. Every entry covers one CDR3 protein and lists the most common genes and DNA from its rows. In this sample the table shows 2,000 to 3,000 distinct CDR3 sequences, roughly 6% of which occur a single time. Under 30% of the sample is taken by the ten largest. Sample collection occurred before or after autologous hematopoietic stem cell transplantation (not recorded which). These receptors came from a female donor with systemic sclerosis.

By share of the sample, this clonotype is medium-sized. The chain's CDR3 is CASSGARQGAHNEQFF. For the CDR3, the DNA is TGTGCCAGCAGTGGCGCGCGACAGGGGGCTCACAATGAGCAGTTCTTC. The chain couples TRBV25-1 to TRBJ2-1, with TRBD1 matching 10 bases. The V segment lost 4 bases and the J segment 5 bases; nucleotides outside the gene matches: 8. This CDR3 spans 16 amino acids. Germline CDR1 MGHDK, CDR2 SYGVNS.

This clonotype is classed as medium-sized. CDR3 residues: CAGTGPRTDTQYF. For the CDR3, the DNA is TGTGCCGGCACCGGGCCACGCACAGATACGCAGTATTTT. The V gene is TRBV7-2, the J gene TRBJ2-3; no clear D. This CDR3 region has 13 residues. The V end lost 11 bases, the J end lost 1 base, and 13 bases lay between the germline ends. Germline-derived CDR1 and CDR2 are SGHTA and FQGNSA.

The chain links TRBV20-1 to TRBJ2-3; a weak D match, TRBD2 (6 bases). V was cut by 2 bases and J by 0 bases, with 12 bases left in between. CDR3 length: 15 residues. CDR1 is DFQATT, CDR2 SNEGSKA, per germline (reference sequence). The CDR3 nucleotides are TGCAGTGCTAGACGGCGGAGGGTTAGCACAGATACGCAGTATTTT. This encodes CSARRRRVSTDTQYF.

This clonotype ranks as medium-sized. The CDR3: CASSHSGTGESYEQYF. For the CDR3, the DNA is TGCGCCAGCAGCCACTCCGGGACAGGCGAGTCCTACGAGCAGTACTTC. The V gene is TRBV4-3, the J gene TRBJ2-7; 8 nucleotides agree with TRBD1. Germline V gene sequence: CDR1 LGHNA, CDR2 YSLEER. This CDR3 is 16 amino acids long. The ends lost 3 bases at V and 1 base at J; junction bases unmatched: 8.

The genes are TRBV5-1 and TRBJ2-2; 10 nucleotides agree with TRBD2. This CDR3 is built from 15 residues. Germline V gives CDR1 SGHRS, CDR2 YFSETQ. The trim removed 2 bases at V and 6 bases at J, leaving 4 bases unmatched. For the CDR3, the DNA is TGCGCCAGCAGCTTAGCTAGCGGGAGCTCCGGGGAGCTGTTTTTT. It encodes CASSLASGSSGELFF.

The chain links TRBV7-2 to TRBJ1-1; D gene uncertain. V lost 3 bases, J lost 6 bases, and 5 bases lay in between. Germline lookup yields CDR1 SGHTA and CDR2 FQGNSA. The CDR3 runs 11 residues. The CDR3 region has the DNA TGTGCCAGCAGCTTGATTGCTGAAGCTTTCTTT. Translation: CASSLIAEAFF.

On this clonotype itself: Given a much more abundant clone one base away, this may be a read error. The chain combines TRBV20-1 with TRBJ2-1; D not resolved. Germline V gene sequence: CDR1 DFQATT, CDR2 SNEGSKA (reference sequence). This CDR3 region has 14 residues. Here the CDR3 DNA reads TGCAGTGCTAGGGGTGGGAAAAGTCACAATGGGCAGTTCTTC. It codes for CSARGGKSHNGQFF.

By share of the sample, this clonotype is medium-sized (0.01 to 0.1%). The chain uses TRBV10-2 and TRBJ1-5, with D possibly being TRBD1 (5 bases). The CDR3 is made up of 17 amino acids. The germline CDR1 and CDR2 sequences are WSHSY and SAAADI. The V gene lost 0 bases and the J gene lost 4 bases, with 16 bases spanning the gap. CDR3 in DNA: TGCGCCAGCAGTGAGTCGAAAATAGGGGTCGGGAATCAGCCCCAGCATTTT. It is translated as CASSESKIGVGNQPQHF.

Within the sample, this clonotype is medium-sized. As DNA, the CDR3 is TGTGCCAGCAGCCAAGAGGGGATGAACACTGAAGCTTTCTTT. Amino acids: CASSQEGMNTEAFF. This chain uses TRBV3-1 with TRBJ1-1; D gene uncertain. The V gene's germline CDR1 is LGHDT and CDR2 YNNKEL (reference sequence). Trimming took 0 bases from V and 0 from J, leaving 5 bases between them. The CDR3 is made up of 14 amino acids.

The rearrangement uses TRBV6-5 and TRBJ2-2, with 13 bases matching TRBD2. The germline gives CDR1 MNHEY, CDR2 SVGAGI. V gave up 2 bases and J gave up 7 bases; unmatched junction bases: 4. The CDR3 extends over 16 amino acids. DNA of the CDR3: TGTGCCAGCAGTTACCTCGGACTAGCGGGAGTCGGGGAGCTGTTTTTT. Its protein product is CASSYLGLAGVGELFF.

In the case of this clonotype: At one boundary the junction diverges from the germline segment, which might be a read error. V is TRBV20-1 and J is TRBJ1-1; D possibly corresponds to TRBD1 (5 bases). CDR3 size: 13 residues. Germline CDR1 reads DFQATT; CDR2 reads SNEGSKA (reference sequence). The CDR3 sequence is CRAKPSGAIEAFF. The CDR3 DNA reads as TGCAGGGCTAAACCTTCCGGGGCAATTGAAGCTTTCTTT.

This clonotype ranks as medium-sized. J is TRBJ1-1 and V is TRBV20-1, with unresolved D. The germline V and J ends were trimmed by 5 bases and 3 bases, with 7 bases remaining between them. Germline V lookup: CDR1 DFQATT, CDR2 SNEGSKA (reference sequence). The CDR3 is 11 amino acids. The chain's CDR3 is CSAPGDTEAFF. DNA of the CDR3: TGCAGTGCTCCCGGGGACACTGAAGCTTTCTTT.

This clonotype was counted between two and nine times. J is TRBJ1-5 and V is TRBV29-1; D is perhaps TRBD1 (5 bases). The V and J ends lost 5 bases and 5 bases respectively, with 10 bases between them. The CDR3 sequence is 12 residues long. Looked up from germline, CDR1 is SQVTM and CDR2 is ANQGSEA. Here the CDR3 reads CSVSGPDQPQHF. The CDR3 bases are TGCAGCGTTTCAGGGCCTGATCAGCCCCAGCATTTT.

This sequence joins TRBV6-2 or TRBV6-3 and TRBJ2-1; 8 nucleotides match TRBD2. V lost 2 bases, J lost 8 bases, and 29 bases stayed unmatched. CDR1 is MNHEY and CDR2 is SVGEGT in the germline V gene. CDR3 length: 22 residues. The CDR3 is CASSYGWEGTLPLAVYLHEQFF. CDR3 in DNA: TGTGCCAGCAGTTACGGGTGGGAGGGGACTCTACCACTAGCGGTCTATCTTCATGAGCAGTTCTTC.

V and J are TRBV14 and TRBJ2-3, with D maybe TRBD2 (5 bases). Per the germline V gene, CDR1 is SGHDN and CDR2 is FVKESK. Trimming pared 2 bases from V and 0 bases from J, leaving 9 bases between. The CDR3 runs to 15 residues. CDR3 sequence (DNA): TGTGCCAGCAGCCAATGGACTGACAGCACAGATACGCAGTATTTT. Its protein product is CASSQWTDSTDTQYF.

The gene calls are TRBV7-2 and TRBJ1-4; 7 bases map to TRBD1. The trim removed 2 bases at V and 4 bases at J, leaving 10 bases unmatched. This CDR3 contains 17 residues. CDR1 is SGHTA, CDR2 FQGNSA, per germline. CDR3 coding DNA: TGTGCCAGCAGCTTAACGACAGGGTTTGGTGGTAATGAAAAACTGTTTTTT. Translated, it gives CASSLTTGFGGNEKLFF.

This clonotype was seen only a few times. The gene calls are TRBV19 and TRBJ1-1, with a possible D match to TRBD1 (5 bases). This CDR3 has 13 amino acids. The germline V and J ends were trimmed by 5 bases and 3 bases, with 10 bases remaining between them. Per the germline V gene, CDR1 is LNHDA and CDR2 is SQIVND (reference sequence). CDR3 sequence reads: CASSPPGDTEAFF. CDR3 sequence (DNA): TGTGCCAGTAGTCCCCCGGGGGACACTGAAGCTTTCTTT.

The chain recombines TRBV3-1 with TRBJ1-3, with D unresolved. The length of the CDR3 is 15 residues. The germline V gene has CDR1 LGHDT and CDR2 YNNKEL (reference sequence). V lost 4 bases and J 2 bases, leaving 12 bases between the germline ends. CDR3 bases: TGTGCCAGCAGCCCCTCGTGGCAAGCTGGAAACACCATATATTTT. It translates to CASSPSWQAGNTIYF.

Relative to its sample, this clonotype is medium-sized. The rearrangement joins TRBV7-2 to TRBJ2-5, with TRBD2 identical over 7 bases. V shed 1 base, J shed 5 bases, and the junction held 7 bases outside the gene matches. The CDR3 runs 15 residues. Per germline, CDR1 SGHTA and CDR2 FQGNSA. In nucleotides, the CDR3 is TGTGCCAGCAGCTTAGTAAGCGGGGAGAGGGAGACCCAGTACTTC. Translating gives CASSLVSGERETQYF.

The chain couples TRBV20-1 to TRBJ2-3; D may be TRBD2 (6 bases). This CDR3 has 16 residues. V was pared by 2 bases and J by 3 bases, with 18 bases between. The germline gives CDR1 DFQATT, CDR2 SNEGSKA (reference sequence). The CDR3 coding sequence is TGCAGTGCTAGACCCCCCCTAGCGCTTGAGACAGATACGCAGTATTTT. Translation gives CSARPPLALETDTQYF.

By share, this clonotype counts as medium-sized. The chain couples TRBV19 to TRBJ1-1; TRBD1 matches 7 bases. The V gene's germline CDR1 is LNHDA and CDR2 SQIVND (reference sequence). The CDR3 loop spans 13 amino acids. The V gene end was trimmed by 6 bases and the J gene end by 10 bases; junction bases not matched to a gene: 11. DNA for the CDR3: TGTGCCAGTAGAAGGACAGGCCGGCAACCAGCTTTCTTT. Its protein is CASRRTGRQPAFF.

CDR3 region: CASSLEGTGGYEQYF. CDR3 DNA: TGCGCCAGCAGCTTGGAGGGGACAGGAGGCTACGAGCAGTACTTC. The V and J genes are TRBV5-1 and TRBJ2-7; 8 nucleotides align to TRBD1. The germline CDR1 and CDR2 sequences are SGHRS and YFSETQ. The CDR3 spans 15 residues. Unmatched junction bases numbered 5, after V lost 0 bases and J lost 3 bases.

This CDR3 reads CASSKPSIRGCNQPQHF. The DNA of the CDR3 is TGTGCCAGCAGCAAACCCTCAATCCGGGGATGCAATCAGCCCCAGCATTTT. The V and J genes are TRBV21-1 and TRBJ1-5; the D call of TRBD1 is as the table states it, not checked on the DNA. TRBV21-1 is deemed a pseudogene. The CDR3 extends over 17 amino acids.

By share, this clonotype counts as large (0.1 to 1%). This sequence joins TRBV20-1 and TRBJ1-6; a weak D match, TRBD1 (6 bases). V was trimmed by 8 bases and J by 13 bases, leaving 21 bases between them. This CDR3 has 13 residues. CDR1 is DFQATT, CDR2 SNEGSKA, per germline (reference sequence). This chain's CDR3 is CSLRGAGSDPLHF. CDR3 sequence (DNA): TGCAGTTTAAGGGGGGCAGGGTCCGATCCCCTCCACTTT.

This clonotype is categorized as large (0.1 to 1%). CDR3 bases: TGCGCCAGCAGCTTAATAGACAGAAATCAAGAGACCCAGTACTTC. Translated, it gives CASSLIDRNQETQYF. V usage is TRBV5-1 and J usage is TRBJ2-5; a possible D gene is TRBD1 (5 bases). CDR1 is SGHRS, CDR2 YFSETQ, per germline. With 2 bases removed from V and 2 bases from J, the gap between germline ends came to 13 bases. This CDR3 region has 15 residues.

Within the sample, this clonotype is medium-sized. The chain combines TRBV6-1 with TRBJ2-7; D may be TRBD1 (5 bases). V lost 2 bases and J 3 bases, leaving 14 bases between the germline ends. The CDR3 runs 15 residues. CDR1 MNHNS and CDR2 SASEGT come from the germline V gene. The CDR3: CASSESGWQGYEQYF. Written as DNA, the CDR3 is TGTGCCAGCAGTGAATCAGGCTGGCAGGGCTACGAGCAGTACTTC.

The chain combines TRBV5-1 with TRBJ2-7, with a tentative D call TRBD2 (5 bases). This CDR3 has 15 residues. Trimming stripped 0 bases from V and 6 bases from J, with 16 bases between. Germline CDR1 SGHRS, CDR2 YFSETQ. CDR3 nucleotides: TGCGCCAGCAGCTTGGGCCGGGATCCTCACAGCGAGCAGTACTTC. This translates into CASSLGRDPHSEQYF.

The rearrangement links TRBV23-1 to TRBJ1-5; D gene ambiguous. TRBV23-1 is annotated as an ORF whose role is uncertain. Deletions cut 3 bases from V and 1 base from J, with 10 bases between. This CDR3 spans 15 amino acids. CDR3 nucleotides: TGCGCCAGCAGTCATTATGGAGGCAGCAATCAGCCCCAGCATTTT. Translating it yields CASSHYGGSNQPQHF.